This T cell receptor (beta chain) was obtained from a study of CD8 T cells in ankylosing spondylitis. Findings of the study overall: A TCR beta motif of eight highly homologous variants appeared characteristic of ankylosing spondylitis blood. As reported, disease-linked clones showed significant enrichment in matched ankylosing spondylitis synovial fluid.

TCRdb reprocessed the 5' RACE reads via MiXCR and lists one record per CDR3 protein. The table includes under 450,000 distinct CDR3 sequences, 15% to 20% detected once. The sample holds a few counts of this clonotype. Its antigen is unknown. There are 16 residues in the CDR3. Germline values: CDR1 SGHRS, CDR2 YFSETQ. V was cut by 9 bases and J by 6 bases, with 24 bases left in between. This receptor was taken from a male donor with ankylosing spondylitis. The V gene is TRBV5-1, the J gene TRBJ2-2; weak D call: TRBD1 (5 bases). The sequencing input was blood, either unsorted or a sorted T cell fraction (not recorded which). CDR3 loop: CATTTQGVALPGELFF. CDR3 nucleotides: TGCGCCACCACGACGCAAGGGGTGGCTCTTCCCGGGGAGCTGTTTTTT.